The 19 T cell receptor beta chains reported below all come from one sample, sequenced in a study of beta chain features in type 1 diabetes. Study-wide results and limits: People with Type 1 diabetes carried modestly yet significantly shorter TCRB CDR3s in all four CD4+ subsets.

Their antigens are not known. Every bit of the isolated RNA underwent reverse transcription, so sequencing read expressed TCRB transcripts. The protocol was immunoSEQ multiplex PCR, while the TCRdb copy is restricted to in-frame clones and leaves out a portion. The table has more than 300,000 clones, roughly 12% seen once. The sample taken for sequencing was naive CD4+ T cells from blood. These receptors were obtained from a woman between 18 and 29 years old with type 1 diabetes.

This clone was picked up a small number of times. The rearrangement uses TRBV4-3 and TRBJ2-3, with TRBD2 as a possible D gene (6 bases). The CDR3 has 15 amino acids. V lost 4 bases to trimming and J lost 4 bases, with 15 bases between them. Looked up from germline, CDR1 is LGHNA and CDR2 is YSLEER. DNA of the CDR3: TGCGCCAGCAGCCGTCGGCAGCGGGCCTCAGATACGCAGTATTTT. Its translation: CASSRRQRASDTQYF.

The chain employs TRBV28 and TRBJ2-3; the match to TRBD2 covers 8 bases. Germline CDR1 reads MDHEN; CDR2 reads SYDVKM. V was clipped by 6 bases and J by 4 bases; unmatched bases: 12. The CDR3 extends over 16 amino acids. The CDR3 here is CASRAPGLGAPDTQYF. The CDR3 region has the DNA TGTGCCAGCAGGGCCCCGGGACTAGGGGCACCAGATACGCAGTATTTT.

The CDR3 loop reads CASSTRGGEGSPLHF. CDR3 nucleotides: TGTGCCAGCAGCACCCGCGGGGGAGAGGGATCACCCCTCCACTTT. The V call is TRBV9, the J call TRBJ1-6, with TRBD1 as a possible D gene (5 bases). Trimming cost V 4 bases and J 10 bases, with 18 bases left between them. The CDR3 consists of 15 residues. Germline CDR1 is SGDLS and CDR2 is YYNGEE.

This clone has just a few counts. The rearrangement links TRBV29-1 to TRBJ1-4; TRBD1 matches at 7 bases. The CDR3 consists of 13 residues. With V trimmed by 5 bases and J by 4 bases, 4 bases remained unmatched. Germline CDR1 reads SQVTM; CDR2 reads ANQGSEA. The CDR3 is CSVTGEVNEKLFF. The CDR3 region has the DNA TGCAGCGTTACAGGGGAAGTTAATGAAAAACTGTTTTTT.

The gene calls are TRBV4-3 and TRBJ1-5; tentatively, D is TRBD1 (5 bases). The V end lost 1 base, the J end lost 6 bases, and 10 bases lay between the germline ends. The germline gives CDR1 LGHNA, CDR2 YSLEER. The CDR3 length is 14 residues. The CDR3 DNA is TGCGCCAGCAGCCAAGTTGCAGGGTTTCAGCCCCAGCATTTT. Translation gives CASSQVAGFQPQHF.

This clone was observed a few times. The rearrangement uses TRBV28 and TRBJ2-4; 8 nucleotides match TRBD2. V was pared by 7 bases and J by 6 bases, with 14 bases of the junction left unmatched. Per germline, CDR1 MDHEN and CDR2 SYDVKM. The CDR3 runs to 16 residues. CDR3 DNA sequence: TGTGCCAGCACCAACTCGGGGGGGTTACTCGGAAACATTCAGTACTTC. Its protein product is CASTNSGGLLGNIQYF.

The chain combines TRBV9 with TRBJ2-7; maybe TRBD2 (5 bases). Germline V gives CDR1 SGDLS, CDR2 YYNGEE. V lost 1 base, J lost 0 bases, and 11 bases lay in between. The CDR3 is 15 amino acids. In DNA, the CDR3 is TGTGCCAGCAGCGTATTCGCGAGCGGCTCCTACGAGCAGTACTTC. Its translation is CASSVFASGSYEQYF.

The gene calls are TRBV4-1 and TRBJ2-1; 9 nucleotides match TRBD2. There are 15 residues in the CDR3. V gave up 3 bases and J gave up 7 bases; unmatched junction bases: 7. CDR1 is MGHRA, CDR2 YSYEKL, per germline. CDR3 protein: CASSQPTSGRNEQFF. CDR3 nucleotide sequence: TGCGCCAGCAGCCAGCCGACTAGCGGCAGGAATGAGCAGTTCTTC.

This clone was detected a few times. This sequence joins TRBV28 and TRBJ2-6; D is unresolved. Germline V lookup: CDR1 MDHEN, CDR2 SYDVKM. This CDR3 region has 13 residues. The ends were cut back, 8 bases at V and 0 bases at J, with 5 bases in the middle. For the CDR3, the DNA is TGTGCCAGCCTCTACTCTGGGGCCAACGTCCTGACTTTC. It is translated as CASLYSGANVLTF.

This clone has more than one count but fewer than ten. The chain employs TRBV10-3 and TRBJ2-5, with D perhaps matching TRBD2 (6 bases). The V end lost 5 bases, the J end lost 5 bases, and 18 bases lay between the germline ends. The CDR3 has 15 amino acids. Germline CDR1 and CDR2: ENHRY and SYGVKD. The DNA for the CDR3 is TGTGCCATCAGTCCCTTAGCGGCGGGAACGGAGACCCAGTACTTC. Encoded protein: CAISPLAAGTETQYF.

This chain links TRBV9 with TRBJ2-1; the match to TRBD2 covers 11 bases. This CDR3 contains 16 residues. Germline lookup yields CDR1 SGDLS and CDR2 YYNGEE. The ends lost 0 bases at V and 7 bases at J; junction bases unmatched: 6. The CDR3 sequence: CASSVAGTSGLNEQFF. The DNA for the CDR3 is TGTGCCAGCAGCGTAGCCGGGACTAGCGGACTAAATGAGCAGTTCTTC.

The gene calls are TRBV18 and TRBJ2-3; D is uncertain. V was shortened by 3 bases and J by 2 bases, with 9 bases between the two germline ends. The CDR3 is 14 amino acids. Germline V gene sequence: CDR1 KGHSH, CDR2 LQKENI. This chain's CDR3 is CASSPEAHTDTQYF. DNA for the CDR3: TGTGCCAGCTCACCTGAAGCCCACACAGATACGCAGTATTTT.

The chain joins TRBV19 to TRBJ1-5, with D perhaps matching TRBD1 (6 bases). V lost 9 bases and J 9 bases, leaving 18 bases between the germline ends. Germline V gene data show CDR1 as LNHDA and CDR2 as SQIVND (reference sequence). This CDR3 contains 13 residues. The CDR3 protein is CASQITGIWPQHF. The CDR3 DNA reads as TGTGCCAGCCAAATCACAGGGATTTGGCCCCAGCATTTT.

This clone appeared a few times. The genes are TRBV7-2 and TRBJ2-7; 7 positions agree with TRBD1. The V gene end was trimmed by 2 bases and the J gene end by 3 bases; junction bases not matched to a gene: 4. This CDR3 comprises 14 residues. Germline-derived CDR1 and CDR2 are SGHTA and FQGNSA. Here the CDR3 DNA reads TGTGCCAGCAGCTTAACAGGGGCCGGCTACGAGCAGTACTTC. It codes for CASSLTGAGYEQYF.

The sample holds a few counts of this clone. The chain combines TRBV30 with TRBJ1-1; possibly TRBD1 for D (5 bases). Trimming removed 6 bases at V and 0 bases at J, with 11 bases between. The CDR3 contains 13 residues. Germline V gene data show CDR1 as GTSNPN and CDR2 as SVGIG (reference sequence). This CDR3 reads CACGRGMNTEAFF. CDR3 bases: TGTGCCTGCGGGAGGGGAATGAACACTGAAGCTTTCTTT.

The table lists this clone with a few counts. V is TRBV19 and J is TRBJ1-4; 7 nucleotides match TRBD1. Per the germline V gene, CDR1 is LNHDA and CDR2 is SQIVND (reference sequence). V lost 3 bases to trimming and J lost 10 bases; unmatched junction nucleotides: 5. The CDR3 totals 13 residues. The CDR3 nucleotides read TGTGCCAGTAGTATCGGACAGGAGAGAAAACTGTTTTTT. This translates into CASSIGQERKLFF.

There are a few counts of this clone. As DNA, the CDR3 is TGTGCCAGCAGCTTAGATCGGCCTAGCGGTGGTCGGTGGCAGCAGTTCTTC. This encodes CASSLDRPSGGRWQQFF. The genes are TRBV7-2 and TRBJ2-1; TRBD2 matches at 7 bases. Germline trimming cut 1 base from V and 11 bases from J; bases unmatched to any gene: 17. The CDR3 is 17 residues long. The V gene's germline CDR1 is SGHTA and CDR2 FQGNSA.

The genes are TRBV15 and TRBJ2-6, with D hard to call. Germline V gives CDR1 LNHNV, CDR2 YYDKDF (reference sequence). Deletions cut 3 bases from V and 2 bases from J, with 2 bases between. CDR3 length equals 13 residues. The CDR3 region has the DNA TGTGCCACCAGCAGCGCTGGGGCCAACGTCCTGACTTTC. It yields the protein CATSSAGANVLTF.

This clone has just a few counts. The rearrangement links TRBV4-3 to TRBJ2-3, with TRBD2 as a possible D gene (6 bases). Trimming took off 3 bases at V and 10 bases at J, with 11 bases between the two ends. CDR1 and CDR2 from the germline V gene are LGHNA and YSLEER. The CDR3 spans 12 residues. CDR3 nucleotide sequence: TGCGCCAGCAGCCACGGGAGAGTCGCGCAGTATTTT. Encoded protein: CASSHGRVAQYF.